A single sample is the source of the 13 T cell receptor beta chains below, sequenced in a study of vaccination and CD4 T cells after COVID-19. Oncomine TCR Beta short-read sequencing was applied to DNA from cultured CD4+ T cells. Researchers extracted genomic DNA from CD4+ T cells that had been cultured. In TCRdb, the PCR reads were re-called with MiXCR into one record per CDR3 protein. The data hold more than 8,500 distinct CDR3 sequences, with roughly 27% observed a single time. Treatment reported: approximately 9-day PBMC culture with coronavirus spike peptide pools or control peptides (ViraFEST assay). Samples of CD4+ T cells were obtained from the unexposed donor before the COVID-19 pandemic (2011-2018). What these receptors recognize is not known. The source material was CD4+ T cells from blood, cultured in vitro. These receptors originate from a human donor in good health.

The chain recombines TRBV7-8 with TRBJ2-3; TRBD2 matches at 13 bases. The ends lost 6 bases at V and 4 bases at J; junction bases unmatched: 4. Germline V gene data show CDR1 as SGHVS and CDR2 as FQNEAQ. The CDR3 length is 15 residues. The CDR3 DNA follows: TGTGCCAGCAGAAGGACTAGCGGGAGTTCAGATACGCAGTATTTT. This codes for CASRRTSGSSDTQYF.

This clonotype showed up just a few times. The chain carries TRBV6-2 or TRBV6-3 and TRBJ1-1; D remains ambiguous. Per the germline V gene, CDR1 is MNHEY and CDR2 is SVGEGT. The CDR3 loop spans 13 amino acids. V shed 2 bases and J shed 7 bases, with 11 bases lying between them. CDR3 region: CASSYILQIEAFF. The CDR3 DNA reads as TGTGCCAGCAGTTACATTCTCCAGATTGAAGCTTTCTTT.

The rearrangement links TRBV7-2 to TRBJ2-1; D unclear. The CDR3 runs to 11 residues. Trimming took off 7 bases at V and 6 bases at J, with 7 bases between the two ends. Germline CDR1 SGHTA, CDR2 FQGNSA. The CDR3 nucleotides are TGTGCCAGCACCTCATTCAATGAGCAGTTCTTC. This encodes CASTSFNEQFF.

By sample share, this clonotype is medium-sized. The V and J genes are TRBV15 and TRBJ2-1; 9 nucleotides align to TRBD2. This CDR3 spans 15 amino acids. Trimming cost V 1 base and J 11 bases; bases outside gene matches: 9. Germline CDR1 LNHNV, CDR2 YYDKDF (reference sequence). The CDR3 loop is CATSRVTGTSWKQFF. DNA of the CDR3: TGTGCCACCAGCAGAGTAACAGGGACTAGCTGGAAGCAGTTCTTC.

This clonotype qualifies as medium-sized. The CDR3 coding sequence is TGCGCCAGCAGCCGGAAGAAGGGGGGACACGAGCAGTACTTC. Protein: CASSRKKGGHEQYF. This sequence joins TRBV4-3 and TRBJ2-7; possibly TRBD1 or TRBD2 for D (6 bases each). V shed 4 bases and J shed 5 bases, with 15 bases lying between them. The CDR3 length is 14 residues. Germline V gene lookup returns CDR1 LGHNA and CDR2 YSLEER.

This clonotype was seen a few times. The chain is built from TRBV6-1 and TRBJ2-7; D perhaps matches TRBD1 (5 bases). The ends were cut back, 6 bases at V and 2 bases at J, with 8 bases in the middle. Germline CDR1 is MNHNS and CDR2 is SASEGT. CDR3 size: 12 residues. In DNA form, the CDR3 reads TGTGCCAGCAGCGGACAAACCTACGAGCAGTACTTC. Amino acids: CASSGQTYEQYF.

V and J are TRBV28 and TRBJ2-7; 8 bases align to TRBD2. From germline, CDR1 is MDHEN and CDR2 SYDVKM. The CDR3 totals 16 residues. Trimming cost V 5 bases and J 0 bases; bases outside gene matches: 9. The CDR3 nucleotides read TGTGCCAGCAGTCCTCCGGGGGGGCCGATCTCCTACGAGCAGTACTTC. This translates into CASSPPGGPISYEQYF.

The V gene is TRBV7-9, the J gene TRBJ2-1; D remains ambiguous. Germline assignment: CDR1 SEHNR and CDR2 FQNEAQ (reference sequence). The CDR3 is 15 residues long. Trimming cost V 5 bases and J 0 bases, with 11 bases left between them. Here the CDR3 DNA reads TGTGCCAGCAGCCACCATGGCACCTCCTACAATGAGCAGTTCTTC. Amino acids: CASSHHGTSYNEQFF.

This clonotype was detected only a few times. This chain joins TRBV27 and TRBJ2-5; D may correspond to TRBD1 or TRBD2 (6 bases each). CDR3 size: 18 residues. Germline CDR1 and CDR2: MNHEY and SMNVEV (reference sequence). V lost 1 base, J lost 7 bases, and 25 bases lay in between. CDR3 in amino acids: CASSLLTGTGDTMATQYF. The CDR3 coding sequence is TGTGCCAGCAGTTTATTGACCGGGACTGGGGACACAATGGCGACCCAGTACTTC.

The V and J genes are TRBV2 and TRBJ1-2, with D unclear. The CDR3 runs to 12 residues. Trimming left V 1 base short and J 4 bases short, with 4 bases between. CDR1 and CDR2 from the germline V gene are SNHLY and FYNNEI. The CDR3 is CASSEDSYGYTF. CDR3 nucleotide sequence: TGTGCCAGCAGTGAAGACAGCTATGGCTACACCTTC.

The chain joins TRBV6-1 to TRBJ1-2; D not resolved. V lost 6 bases, J lost 4 bases, and 3 bases lay in between. The CDR3 is 10 residues long. CDR1 is MNHNS and CDR2 is SASEGT in the germline V gene. CDR3 loop: CASSTYGYTF. In DNA, the CDR3 is TGTGCCAGCAGCACCTATGGCTACACCTTC.

This clonotype was recorded once. This chain connects TRBV18 to TRBJ1-2; D remains ambiguous. The CDR3 is 13 residues long. Germline V gene sequence: CDR1 KGHSH, CDR2 LQKENI. The V end lost 6 bases, the J end lost 7 bases, and 15 bases lay between the germline ends. For the CDR3, the DNA is TGTGCCAGCTCCGCAGAGACCGCGGGTGGCTACACCTTC. This encodes CASSAETAGGYTF. Full variable domain (missing parts from reference TRBV18 and TRBJ1-2): NAGVMQNPRHLVRRRGQEARLRCSPMKGHSHVYWYRQLPEEGLKFMVYLQKENIIDESGMPKERFSAEFPKEGPSILRIQQVVRGDSAAYFCASSAETAGGYTFGSGTRLTVV.

J is TRBJ1-1 and V is TRBV5-1, with TRBD1 matching 8 bases. CDR1 and CDR2 (germline): SGHRS, YFSETQ. This CDR3 region has 15 residues. V lost 0 bases and J lost 4; bases outside the gene matches: 5. This CDR3 reads CASSLVGQGGTEAFF. In nucleotides, the CDR3 is TGCGCCAGCAGCTTGGTTGGACAGGGAGGCACTGAAGCTTTCTTT.